One sample yielded the 5 T cell receptor beta chains listed below, sequenced in a study of blood T cell repertoires in COVID-19. Clones were sequenced by immunoSEQ multiplex PCR, and TCRdb holds only the in-frame ones, with some missing. This sample has 310,000 or so clones, with approximately 84% found just once. The sample taken for sequencing was PBMCs or T cells enriched from blood (not recorded which). The origin of the receptors is a woman aged 18-29 years who had recovered from COVID-19.

This chain uses TRBV30 with TRBJ2-1; 8 bases are shared with TRBD2. The CDR3 is made up of 11 amino acids. J lost 12 bases, V lost 4 bases, and 5 bases had no gene match. Germline V gene sequence: CDR1 GTSNPN, CDR2 SVGIG (reference sequence). CDR3 amino acids: CAWNIAGPQFF. DNA of the CDR3: TGTGCCTGGAATATAGCGGGACCGCAGTTCTTC.

This chain links TRBV29-1 with TRBJ2-7; 13 bases map to TRBD2. This CDR3 contains 16 residues. Germline CDR1 SQVTM, CDR2 ANQGSEA. The V and J ends lost 5 bases and 1 base, in that order; junction bases with no gene match: 8. The CDR3 reads CSVKPGLAGRSYEQYF. The DNA for the CDR3 is TGCAGCGTTAAACCGGGACTAGCGGGGAGGTCCTACGAGCAGTACTTC.

This clone occurred a few times. The V gene is TRBV5-4, the J gene TRBJ2-7, with 11 bases matching TRBD2. The CDR3 totals 14 residues. Germline V lookup: CDR1 SGHNT, CDR2 YYREEE (reference sequence). The ends lost 3 bases at V and 3 bases at J; junction bases unmatched: 2. CDR3 loop: CASSYGTSGYEQYF. DNA of the CDR3: TGTGCCAGCAGCTACGGGACTAGCGGCTACGAGCAGTACTTC.

This clone was found a few times. The rearrangement uses TRBV5-1 and TRBJ1-2; 8 positions agree with TRBD1. The CDR3 runs to 18 residues. V lost 5 bases to trimming and J lost 1 base; unmatched junction nucleotides: 16. Germline V gene sequence: CDR1 SGHRS, CDR2 YFSETQ. The CDR3 DNA reads TGCGCCAGCAGGGGGTCCGCAGGGACAGGAGACATTAACTATGGCTACACCTTC. This encodes CASRGSAGTGDINYGYTF.

The chain carries TRBV18 and TRBJ2-7; the D gene is possibly TRBD2 (6 bases). Germline V gene sequence: CDR1 KGHSH, CDR2 LQKENI. The CDR3 spans 13 residues. The ends were cut back, 3 bases at V and 7 bases at J, with 13 bases in the middle. The DNA of the CDR3 is TGTGCCAGCTCACCTCGGGACTCGGGGGAGCAGTACTTC. Protein: CASSPRDSGEQYF.